This TCR beta chain was sequenced during a study of cytomegalovirus exposure and HLA in healthy donors. Turning to the study itself: A prior study identified 117 million unique TCR beta sequences from about 180 million T cells.

The germline CDR1 and CDR2 sequences are SGHNT and YYREEE (reference sequence). The CDR3 runs to 15 residues. V was pared by 3 bases and J by 3 bases, with 5 bases of the junction left unmatched. The donors comprised healthy bone marrow donors. Overall study findings and caveats: When analyzed later, a missense DCLRE1C variant was found to be linked to TCR beta V- and J-gene trimming. HLA-A and HLA-B allele assignments for most subjects were reportedly predicted accurately using TCR beta sequences.

The study ran its PCR with 60 Vbeta and 13 Jbeta primers. Some clones are missing from TCRdb's copy, which holds only in-frame ones; the method was immunoSEQ multiplex PCR. The data show about 120,000 clones, under 85% seen once. Comment on this clone: Its antigen is currently unknown.

The sequence came from a woman younger than 30 in good health and CMV-seronegative. The source material was PBMCs. The V and J genes are TRBV5-4 and TRBJ2-1; 8 nucleotides agree with TRBD1. Here the CDR3 DNA reads TGTGCCAGCAGCTCCCGGACAGGGCGCTACAATGAGCAGTTCTTC. Protein: CASSSRTGRYNEQFF.